Listed here are 27 T cell receptor beta chains from one sample, sequenced in a study of early T cells in non-severe SARS-CoV-2 infection. Via MiXCR, TCRdb re-called the 5' RACE reads, giving one row per CDR3 protein. This table holds some 30,000 distinct CDR3 sequences, about 3% found once. Material: whole blood. The source of these receptors is an adult who was a healthcare worker with PCR-confirmed SARS-CoV-2 infection or an uninfected control (not recorded which).

This clonotype showed up many times. The rearrangement links TRBV6-1 to TRBJ2-3, with 8 bases aligning to TRBD1. CDR3 length equals 16 residues. From germline, CDR1 is MNHNS and CDR2 SASEGT. V lost 6 bases and J lost 4; bases outside the gene matches: 12. The CDR3 here is CASRRTGLKDSDTQYF. DNA of the CDR3: TGTGCCAGCAGACGGACAGGGTTGAAGGATTCAGATACGCAGTATTTT.

This clonotype was detected ten times or more. As DNA, the CDR3 is TGTGCCTGGAGTGTACAGTGGGGGGGACAGCCCCAGCATTTT. As protein: CAWSVQWGGQPQHF. The chain combines TRBV30 with TRBJ1-5; weak D call: TRBD1 (5 bases). The V end lost 0 bases, the J end lost 7 bases, and 13 bases lay between the germline ends. The CDR3 sequence is 14 residues long. Germline assignment: CDR1 GTSNPN and CDR2 SVGIG (reference sequence).

At least ten counts were recorded for this clonotype. The chain combines TRBV6-1 with TRBJ1-5; D gene unclear. Trimming pared 4 bases from V and 2 bases from J, leaving 15 bases between. Germline V gene sequence: CDR1 MNHNS, CDR2 SASEGT. The CDR3 is 16 amino acids. CDR3: CASSGTWGSGNQPQHF. The CDR3 coding sequence is TGTGCCAGCAGTGGAACGTGGGGATCCGGCAATCAGCCCCAGCATTTT.

This clonotype was detected many times. The rearrangement uses TRBV18 and TRBJ1-4; TRBD1 might be the D (6 bases). The germline gives CDR1 KGHSH, CDR2 LQKENI. V was trimmed by 6 bases and J by 0 bases, leaving 8 bases between them. The CDR3 contains 14 residues. CDR3 bases: TGTGCCAGCTCCGAGGGGGCAACTAATGAAAAACTGTTTTTT. Translation gives CASSEGATNEKLFF.

This clonotype occurred many times. V usage is TRBV30 and J usage is TRBJ1-5, with 9 positions matching TRBD1. Germline CDR1 is GTSNPN and CDR2 is SVGIG (reference sequence). V dropped 3 bases and J dropped 4; count of bases not matched to a gene: 4. The CDR3 runs to 14 residues. The CDR3 DNA sequence: TGTGCCTGGAGGGGGACAGGGATTAATCAGCCCCAGCATTTT. Residues: CAWRGTGINQPQHF.

This clonotype was recorded many times. The chain couples TRBV27 to TRBJ1-4; no definite D call. The CDR3 loop spans 14 amino acids. V gave up 6 bases and J gave up 0 bases, with 8 bases separating them. CDR1 is MNHEY and CDR2 is SMNVEV in the germline V gene (reference sequence). The CDR3 nucleotides are TGTGCCAGCAGCCACCTAGCAACTAATGAAAAACTGTTTTTT. This sequence encodes CASSHLATNEKLFF.

In this sample, this clonotype turned up many times. The V call is TRBV5-6, the J call TRBJ2-7, with 9 bases matching TRBD2. The CDR3 is made up of 15 amino acids. V dropped 4 bases and J dropped 2; count of bases not matched to a gene: 7. Germline V gene sequence: CDR1 SGHDT, CDR2 YYEEEE. The CDR3 loop is CASSISGGLPYEQYV. CDR3 nucleotide sequence: TGTGCCAGCAGCATAAGCGGGGGGCTCCCCTACGAGCAGTACGTC.

This clonotype was detected many times. The V call is TRBV5-4, the J call TRBJ2-5; TRBD2 agrees at 9 bases. CDR1 is SGHNT and CDR2 is YYREEE in the germline V gene (reference sequence). Trimming took 0 bases from V and 1 from J; bases not matched to a gene: 7. The CDR3 is 17 amino acids. The chain's CDR3 is CASSLVRLAATQETQYF. DNA of the CDR3: TGTGCCAGCAGCTTGGTTAGACTAGCGGCCACCCAAGAGACCCAGTACTTC.

This clonotype showed up many times. The chain recombines TRBV4-2 with TRBJ2-5, with TRBD1 matching over 10 bases. The germline CDR1 and CDR2 sequences are LGHNA and YNFKEQ. CDR3 size: 16 residues. The trim removed 1 base at V and 2 bases at J, leaving 4 bases unmatched. CDR3 nucleotides: TGTGCCAGCAGCCAAGGGGGACAGGGGTTACAAGAGACCCAGTACTTC. This translates into CASSQGGQGLQETQYF.

This clonotype was counted many times. V gene TRBV11-2 combines with J gene TRBJ2-5; D is ambiguous. Germline V lookup: CDR1 SGHAT, CDR2 FQNNGV. The ends were cut back, 5 bases at V and 6 bases at J, with 16 bases in the middle. CDR3 size: 14 residues. The CDR3 reads CASSSARAAQTQYF. The CDR3 nucleotides are TGTGCCAGCAGCAGTGCTCGGGCCGCCCAGACCCAGTACTTC.

This clonotype was counted many times. This chain links TRBV15 with TRBJ2-5; TRBD1 is a possible D gene (5 bases). The germline gives CDR1 LNHNV, CDR2 YYDKDF (reference sequence). This CDR3 has 14 residues. V was shortened by 0 bases and J by 4 bases, with 9 bases between the two germline ends. CDR3 sequence reads: CATSRDVGAETQYF. DNA for the CDR3: TGTGCCACCAGCAGAGACGTAGGGGCAGAGACCCAGTACTTC.

This clonotype was seen repeatedly, ten times or more. The J gene is TRBJ2-2, the V gene TRBV5-1; D gene unclear. The V gene's germline CDR1 is SGHRS and CDR2 YFSETQ. Trimming removed 6 bases at V and 2 bases at J, with 11 bases between. This CDR3 is 14 amino acids long. CDR3 sequence (DNA): TGCGCCAGCAAAGACTCGATAAACACCGGGGAGCTGTTTTTT. Residues: CASKDSINTGELFF.

This clonotype has a count of ten or more. The genes are TRBV9 and TRBJ1-1; D gene ambiguous. Germline values: CDR1 SGDLS, CDR2 YYNGEE. V was pared by 4 bases and J by 4 bases, with 14 bases between. There are 14 residues in the CDR3. CDR3: CASSPRQASTEAFF. The CDR3 nucleotides read TGTGCCAGCAGCCCGCGGCAGGCCAGCACTGAAGCTTTCTTT.

This clonotype was counted at least ten times. This chain joins TRBV19 and TRBJ1-5, with D unresolved. V dropped 4 bases and J dropped 1 base, with 2 bases sitting between them. This CDR3 is 12 amino acids long. CDR1 is LNHDA and CDR2 is SQIVND in the germline V gene (reference sequence). This CDR3 is CASSKSNQPQHF. The CDR3, as DNA: TGTGCCAGTAGTAAGAGCAATCAGCCCCAGCATTTT.

This clonotype is medium-sized. V is TRBV5-5 and J is TRBJ1-1, with a possible D match to TRBD1 (6 bases). This CDR3 is built from 13 residues. Germline V lookup: CDR1 SGHKS, CDR2 YYEKEE (reference sequence). V was cut by 4 bases and J by 4 bases, with 11 bases left in between. CDR3 nucleotide sequence: TGTGCCAGCAGCCGACAGGACATCACTGAAGCTTTCTTT. The encoded protein is CASSRQDITEAFF.

This clonotype was seen ten or more times. The chain uses TRBV29-1 and TRBJ2-5; 7 bases match TRBD2. V lost 4 bases to trimming and J lost 2 bases; unmatched junction nucleotides: 4. The CDR3 consists of 13 residues. Germline lookup yields CDR1 SQVTM and CDR2 ANQGSEA. The CDR3 sequence is CSVGLAIQETQYF. The CDR3 nucleotides are TGCAGCGTTGGACTAGCTATACAAGAGACCCAGTACTTC.

This clonotype was found many times. This chain uses TRBV6-6 with TRBJ2-7; 10 bases are shared with TRBD1. From germline, CDR1 is MNHNY and CDR2 SVGAGI (reference sequence). The CDR3 consists of 14 residues. J lost 1 base, V lost 7 bases, and 4 bases had no gene match. CDR3 in DNA: TGTGCCAGCACGAAGGGACAGGGGTCCTACGAGCAGTACGTC. It yields the protein CASTKGQGSYEQYV.

This clonotype has at least ten counts. V and J are TRBV18 and TRBJ1-1, with a weak D call TRBD1 (5 bases). Trimming removed 5 bases from V and 1 base from J, with 8 bases in between. In germline, CDR1 is KGHSH, CDR2 LQKENI. The CDR3 has 13 amino acids. CDR3 amino acids: CASSAGPNTEAFF. In nucleotides, the CDR3 is TGTGCCAGCTCAGCGGGACCGAACACTGAAGCTTTCTTT.

This clonotype was counted many times. CDR3 nucleotide sequence: TGTGCCAGCAGCAAAGTTGGCAGCCTAAATCTGGCAACTAATGAAAAACTGTTTTTT. It encodes CASSKVGSLNLATNEKLFF. The chain is built from TRBV21-1 and TRBJ1-4. TRBV21-1 is labeled a pseudogene. The CDR3 is made up of 19 amino acids.

This clonotype was picked up many times. The chain is built from TRBV27 and TRBJ1-4, with D unresolved. Germline assignment: CDR1 MNHEY and CDR2 SMNVEV (reference sequence). V lost 4 bases and J 5 bases, leaving 14 bases between the germline ends. The CDR3 is 15 amino acids. The CDR3 nucleotides are TGTGCCAGCAGTTCCCTCGGTTCTGGAAATGAAAAACTGTTTTTT. Amino acid sequence: CASSSLGSGNEKLFF.

This clonotype was detected ten times or more. The V gene is TRBV7-3, the J gene TRBJ2-2, with no clear D. Germline CDR1 reads SGHTA; CDR2 reads FQGTGA. This CDR3 has 15 amino acids. V gave up 3 bases and J gave up 5 bases, with 13 bases separating them. The CDR3 nucleotides are TGTGCCAGCAGCTTTATGGCGTCAGGAACCGGGGAGCTGTTTTTT. This translates into CASSFMASGTGELFF.

Many counts were recorded for this clonotype. The rearrangement links TRBV30 to TRBJ1-1, with a possible D match to TRBD1 (5 bases). With 4 bases removed from V and 1 base from J, the gap between germline ends came to 10 bases. The CDR3 sequence is 13 residues long. Germline V gene sequence: CDR1 GTSNPN, CDR2 SVGIG (reference sequence). The DNA of the CDR3 is TGTGCCTGGACCAGGACACCGAACACTGAAGCTTTCTTT. Its translation: CAWTRTPNTEAFF.

This clonotype was detected ten times or more. The V gene is TRBV10-1, the J gene TRBJ2-5; TRBD2 matches at 8 bases. Unmatched junction bases numbered 3, after V lost 2 bases and J lost 1 base. The CDR3 is made up of 15 amino acids. CDR1 and CDR2 (germline): WNHNN, SYGVQD (reference sequence). The CDR3 protein is CASSEGLAGQETQYF. The CDR3, as DNA: TGCGCCAGCAGTGAGGGGCTAGCGGGCCAAGAGACCCAGTACTTC.

This clonotype has a count of ten or more. V gene TRBV6-6 combines with J gene TRBJ2-1; TRBD1 agrees at 9 bases. V shed 8 bases, J shed 8 bases, and the junction held 10 bases outside the gene matches. The CDR3 is 14 residues long. CDR1 MNHNY and CDR2 SVGAGI come from the germline V gene (reference sequence). The CDR3 DNA follows: TGTGCCAGCGAAAGGGGACAGGGTATTGATGAGCAGTTCTTC. Its protein is CASERGQGIDEQFF.

This clonotype was counted at least ten times. The V gene is TRBV7-6, the J gene TRBJ1-4; unclear D gene. This CDR3 is built from 15 residues. Germline CDR1 and CDR2: SGHVS and FNYEAQ. Between the trimmed V and J ends, which lost 1 base and 4 bases, there was a span of 10 bases. CDR3 coding DNA: TGTGCCAGCAGCTTAGAAAAGGGCCGTAATGAAAAACTGTTTTTT. Amino acids: CASSLEKGRNEKLFF.

This clonotype occurred a few times. The CDR3 loop is CASSQRRTSSNEKLFF. The CDR3 bases are TGTGCCAGCAGTCAGCGCCGGACGTCCTCGAATGAAAAACTGTTTTTT. V and J are TRBV6-5 and TRBJ1-4; D is ambiguous. The CDR3 has 16 residues. Trimming removed 5 bases from V and 5 bases from J, with 18 bases in between. Looked up from germline, CDR1 is MNHEY and CDR2 is SVGAGI.

This clonotype has ten or more counts. The V gene is TRBV5-1, the J gene TRBJ2-5; D unresolved. Germline CDR1 SGHRS, CDR2 YFSETQ. The CDR3 spans 15 residues. The V and J ends lost 0 bases and 5 bases respectively, with 14 bases between them. The DNA for the CDR3 is TGCGCCAGCAGCTTGGGATTGGGCAAGGATGAGACCCAGTACTTC. It encodes CASSLGLGKDETQYF.